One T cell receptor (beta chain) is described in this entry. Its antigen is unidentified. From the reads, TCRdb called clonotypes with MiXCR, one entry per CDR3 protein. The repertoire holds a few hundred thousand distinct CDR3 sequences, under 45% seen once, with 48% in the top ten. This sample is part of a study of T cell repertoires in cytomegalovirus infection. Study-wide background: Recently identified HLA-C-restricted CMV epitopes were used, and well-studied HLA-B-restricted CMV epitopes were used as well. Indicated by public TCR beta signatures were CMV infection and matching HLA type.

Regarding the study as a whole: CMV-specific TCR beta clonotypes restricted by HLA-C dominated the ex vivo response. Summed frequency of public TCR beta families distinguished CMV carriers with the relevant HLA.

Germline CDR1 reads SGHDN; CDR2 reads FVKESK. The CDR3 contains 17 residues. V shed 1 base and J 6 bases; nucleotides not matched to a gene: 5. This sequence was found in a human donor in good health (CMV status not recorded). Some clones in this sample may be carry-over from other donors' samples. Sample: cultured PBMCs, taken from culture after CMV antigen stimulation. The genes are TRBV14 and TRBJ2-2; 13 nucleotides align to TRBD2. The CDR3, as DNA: TGTGCCAGCAGCCAAGGGACTAGCGGGGGCCTTCCCGGGGAGCTGTTTTTT. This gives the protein CASSQGTSGGLPGELFF. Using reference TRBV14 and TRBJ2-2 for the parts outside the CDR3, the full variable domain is EAGVTQFPSHSVIEKGQTVTLRCDPISGHDNLYWYRRVMGKEIKFLLHFVKESKQDESGMPNNRFLAERTGGTYSTLKVQPAELEDSGVYFCASSQGTSGGLPGELFFGEGSRLTVL.